A single T cell receptor beta chain is shown here with its context. The target antigen is unknown. This entry is derived from a study of cytomegalovirus exposure and HLA in healthy donors. Overall study: Researchers previously reported finding 90 million to 130 million unique TCR beta sequences from roughly 170 million T cells. Study-level points and caveats: While the bulk of TCR sequences proved rare, some public TCRs turned up in many donors.

The CDR3 consists of 15 residues. Germline assignment: CDR1 SGHRS and CDR2 YFSETQ. After removal of 7 bases from V and 5 bases from J, the junction contained 12 bases not matched to a gene. It was with 60 Vbeta and 13 Jbeta primers that the PCR ran. The authors' processing: Later reanalysis found 75 million to 100 million unique TCR beta chains, around 9.9 million of them shared. Clones were read by immunoSEQ multiplex PCR, and TCRdb kept only the in-frame ones, dropping some. For V, J and clone size, that table is used; D and trimming come from the DNA. Of roughly 100,000 clones listed, under 65% are singletons.

The V gene is TRBV5-1, the J gene TRBJ2-5, with 9 positions matching TRBD2. What was sequenced was PBMCs. This TCR was recovered from a man in his 60s in good health and CMV-seronegative. The CDR3: CASDPLAGVSETQYF. CDR3 coding DNA: TGCGCCAGCGACCCTTTAGCGGGAGTAAGCGAGACCCAGTACTTC.